This T cell receptor beta chain was recorded in a study of regulatory T cells in long-lasting Graves disease. Study results and caveats: Under persistent disease, TRBV28, TRBJ1-2 and TRBJ2-5 were used preferentially.

This clonotype was found many times. The antigen is unknown. The germline CDR1 and CDR2 sequences are MDHEN and SYDVKM. CDR3 length equals 14 residues. Germline trimming cut 6 bases from V and 5 bases from J; bases unmatched to any gene: 8. Both iRepertoire HTBI primers and Arm-PCR of CDR3 regions were used to build the TCR beta libraries. In TCRdb, the multiplex PCR reads were re-called with MiXCR into one record per CDR3 protein. The sample shows 430,000 or so distinct CDR3 sequences, roughly a fifth of them seen only once. Time point: persistent/refractory GD, antithyroid drugs over 5 years with positive TRAb. There was RNA extracted from PBMCs, and the TCR library was made from it.

J is TRBJ1-1 and V is TRBV28, with 8 bases identical to TRBD1. The source is a female donor with Graves disease. Specimen: peripheral blood mononuclear cells (PBMCs), collected when the disease was refractory, from a patient treated with antithyroid drugs. The CDR3 sequence: CASSPDRVGTEAFF. CDR3 bases: TGTGCCAGCAGCCCGGACAGGGTGGGGACTGAAGCTTTCTTT. Full variable domain (remainder filled in from reference TRBV28 and TRBJ1-1): DVKVTQSSRYLVKRTGEKVFLECVQDMDHENMFWYRQDPGLGLRLIYFSYDVKMKEKGDIPEGYSVSREKKERFSLILESASTNQTSMYLCASSPDRVGTEAFFGQGTRLTVV.